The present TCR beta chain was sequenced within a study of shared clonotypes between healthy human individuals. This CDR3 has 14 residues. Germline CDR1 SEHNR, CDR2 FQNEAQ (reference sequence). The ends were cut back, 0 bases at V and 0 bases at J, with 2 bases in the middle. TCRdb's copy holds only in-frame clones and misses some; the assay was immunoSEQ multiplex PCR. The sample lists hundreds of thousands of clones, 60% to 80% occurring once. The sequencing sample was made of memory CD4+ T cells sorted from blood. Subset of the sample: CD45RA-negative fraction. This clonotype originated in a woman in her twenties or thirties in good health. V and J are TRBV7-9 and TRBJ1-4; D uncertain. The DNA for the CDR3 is TGTGCCAGCAGCTTAGCGGCAACTAATGAAAAACTGTTTTTT. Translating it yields CASSLAATNEKLFF.